This T cell receptor (beta chain) was recovered during a study of beta chain features in type 1 diabetes. CDR1 is SGHNT, CDR2 YYREEE, per germline (reference sequence). The V gene lost 5 bases and the J gene lost 3 bases, with 6 bases spanning the gap. The CDR3 runs 11 residues. This clone has a handful of counts. Every bit of the isolated RNA underwent reverse transcription, so sequencing read expressed TCRB transcripts. Generated by immunoSEQ multiplex PCR, the TCRdb table keeps only in-frame clones and is missing some. The sample contains roughly 150,000 clones, 11% of which appear only once. This chain connects TRBV5-4 to TRBJ2-7; D remains unclear. Sequencing was done on a sample of central memory CD4+ T cells from blood. The clonotype originates from a man aged 18 to 30 in good health. Here the CDR3 reads CASRKDYEQYF. The CDR3 region has the DNA TGTGCCAGCAGAAAGGACTACGAGCAGTACTTC.